The 21 T cell receptor beta chains below come from one sample, sequenced in a study. TCRdb re-derived calls from the RT-PCR reads in MiXCR, one entry per CDR3 protein. The data show about 680,000 distinct CDR3 sequences, 14% seen once. Material: memory CD4+ T cells from blood. The receptors were sampled from a female donor in good health, serving as a healthy control.

This clonotype was observed a few times. This chain joins TRBV7-9 and TRBJ1-6, with a tentative D call TRBD1 (5 bases). This CDR3 region has 16 residues. Trimming cost V 2 bases and J 10 bases, with 18 bases left between them. Germline V gene lookup returns CDR1 SEHNR and CDR2 FQNEAQ (reference sequence). The CDR3 here is CASSLRGQSQVSPLHF. CDR3 bases: TGTGCCAGCAGCTTAAGGGGCCAGTCCCAGGTCTCACCCCTCCACTTT.

This clonotype has only a few counts. This chain links TRBV6-2 or TRBV6-3 with TRBJ1-1; perhaps TRBD1 as D (5 bases). CDR3 length: 13 residues. V lost 6 bases to trimming and J lost 1 base, with 9 bases between them. Germline lookup yields CDR1 MNHEY and CDR2 SVGEGT. The CDR3 DNA is TGTGCCAGCAGAGACAGCAGGAACACTGAAGCTTTCTTT. It codes for CASRDSRNTEAFF.

This clonotype was seen repeatedly, ten times or more. V gene TRBV12-3 or TRBV12-4 combines with J gene TRBJ1-4, with D uncertain. The germline V and J ends were trimmed by 6 bases and 0 bases, with 14 bases remaining between them. The CDR3 totals 16 residues. The CDR3 reads CASSPHLDATNEKLFF. In nucleotides, the CDR3 is TGTGCCAGCAGCCCCCACTTAGACGCAACTAATGAAAAACTGTTTTTT.

This clonotype was counted ten times or more. The chain uses TRBV7-3 and TRBJ1-1, with 8 bases aligning to TRBD1. From germline, CDR1 is SGHTA and CDR2 FQGTGA. There are 13 residues in the CDR3. The trim removed 5 bases at V and 6 bases at J, leaving 5 bases unmatched. The CDR3 coding sequence is TGTGCCAGCAGCAACAGGGGGTTCCCTGAAGCTTTCTTT. Residues: CASSNRGFPEAFF.

The chain carries TRBV20-1 and TRBJ2-1; 8 bases map to TRBD2. With 8 bases clipped from V and 6 bases from J, the junction kept 12 bases outside the gene matches. The CDR3 loop spans 14 amino acids. CDR1 and CDR2 (germline): DFQATT, SNEGSKA (reference sequence). The DNA of the CDR3 is TGCAGTTCCAGCCCGGGACTAGTCGCCAATGAGCAGTTCTTC. As protein: CSSSPGLVANEQFF.

This clonotype was found a few times. This chain uses TRBV7-2 with TRBJ2-1; maybe TRBD2 (5 bases). The germline V gene encodes CDR1 SGHTA and CDR2 FQGNSA. Trimming removed 5 bases at V and 5 bases at J, with 10 bases between. The CDR3 is 13 amino acids. CDR3 coding DNA: TGTGCCAGCAGCGCGCAACTAGACAATGAGCAGTTCTTC. This codes for CASSAQLDNEQFF.

The gene calls are TRBV5-1 and TRBJ2-7; 8 bases match TRBD1. CDR3 length: 14 residues. V lost 4 bases to trimming and J lost 3 bases; unmatched junction nucleotides: 6. Germline CDR1 SGHRS, CDR2 YFSETQ. The CDR3 spells CASSPLQGGYEQYF. CDR3 nucleotides: TGCGCCAGCAGCCCGCTACAGGGGGGCTACGAGCAGTACTTC.

This chain connects TRBV28 to TRBJ2-1; D gene unclear. This CDR3 has 13 amino acids. Trimming pared 4 bases from V and 7 bases from J, leaving 11 bases between. The germline V gene encodes CDR1 MDHEN and CDR2 SYDVKM. The CDR3 DNA follows: TGTGCCAGCAGTTCCCCCAGTAAGAATGAGCAGTTCTTC. This translates into CASSSPSKNEQFF.

This clonotype appeared many times. The CDR3 region is CSVRQGWSGRAAEQYF. CDR3 nucleotides: TGCAGTGTCCGACAGGGGTGGAGCGGGAGGGCCGCCGAGCAGTACTTC. V usage is TRBV20-1 and J usage is TRBJ2-7, with 10 bases lining up with TRBD2. J gave up 6 bases and V 7 bases, and 18 bases lay outside the gene matches. The CDR3 consists of 16 residues. Germline V gives CDR1 DFQATT, CDR2 SNEGSKA (reference sequence).

The chain employs TRBV5-4 and TRBJ2-5; perhaps TRBD1 as D (5 bases). The germline CDR1 and CDR2 sequences are SGHNT and YYREEE (reference sequence). The CDR3 has 15 residues. V shed 2 bases and J shed 2 bases, with 13 bases lying between them. The CDR3 is CASSLTGGVQETQYF. DNA of the CDR3: TGTGCCAGCAGCTTAACAGGTGGAGTACAAGAGACCCAGTACTTC.

This sequence joins TRBV6-5 and TRBJ1-2; 8 nucleotides align to TRBD1. This CDR3 is 13 amino acids long. Germline-derived CDR1 and CDR2 are MNHEY and SVGAGI. J was trimmed by 8 bases and V by 5 bases; bases with no gene match: 7. The CDR3 nucleotides are TGTGCCAGCAGTGGACAGGGCTCTGGGGGCTACACCTTC. Translated: CASSGQGSGGYTF.

This clonotype was seen only a few times. CDR3 residues: CASSQPSRDNREQYF. The CDR3 DNA follows: TGCGCCAGCAGCCAACCGTCACGGGACAATCGGGAGCAGTACTTC. This sequence joins TRBV4-1 and TRBJ2-7, with D perhaps matching TRBD1 (6 bases). CDR3 size: 15 residues. V shed 2 bases and J shed 7 bases, with 18 bases lying between them. CDR1 is MGHRA and CDR2 is YSYEKL in the germline V gene.

This clonotype showed up many times. The chain recombines TRBV7-2 with TRBJ1-4; D uncertain. The germline CDR1 and CDR2 sequences are SGHTA and FQGNSA. The CDR3 length is 13 residues. Trimming removed 6 bases at V and 7 bases at J, with 12 bases between. CDR3 amino acids: CASSPPAVEKLFF. The CDR3 coding sequence is TGTGCCAGCAGTCCCCCGGCGGTTGAAAAACTGTTTTTT. The full variable domain, in which reference TRBV7-2 and TRBJ1-4 provide the parts outside the CDR3, is GAGVSQSPSNKVTEKGKDVELRCDPISGHTALYWYRQSLGQGLEFLIYFQGNSAPDKSGLPSDRFSAERTGGSVSTLTIQRTQQEDSAVYLCASSPPAVEKLFFGSGTQLSVL.

There are a few counts of this clonotype. Since the CDR3 does not end with the conserved phenylalanine or tryptophan, this likely comes from a read error. Because the CDR3's place on the DNA is in doubt, the DNA is left out and the CDR3 is given as listed by TCRdb. The V and J genes are TRBV5-6 and TRBJ1-1; the table's D call TRBD1 went unverified against the DNA. Both ends counted, the CDR3 spans 13 residues. Germline CDR1 and CDR2: SGHDT and YYEEEE. The CDR3 loop reads CASSVQLGQRLMV.

Ten or more counts support this clonotype. V gene TRBV3-1 combines with J gene TRBJ2-1; no reliable D call. This CDR3 contains 15 residues. Trimming removed 1 base at V and 3 bases at J, with 10 bases between. CDR1 LGHDT and CDR2 YNNKEL come from the germline V gene (reference sequence). The CDR3: CASSQVAGSYNEQFF. CDR3 coding DNA: TGTGCCAGCAGCCAAGTAGCCGGTAGCTACAATGAGCAGTTCTTC.

This clonotype was seen a few times. This sequence joins TRBV4-1 and TRBJ2-7; 9 positions match TRBD1. Germline V lookup: CDR1 MGHRA, CDR2 YSYEKL. V gave up 4 bases and J gave up 4 bases; unmatched junction bases: 14. The CDR3 is 17 residues long. The CDR3 region has the DNA TGCGCCAGCAGCCTCACCGGGACAGGGAGTCTTCCTTACGAGCAGTACTTC. Residues: CASSLTGTGSLPYEQYF.

This sequence joins TRBV20-1 and TRBJ2-5; TRBD2 aligns across 9 bases. Germline V gene lookup returns CDR1 DFQATT and CDR2 SNEGSKA (reference sequence). The CDR3 loop spans 15 amino acids. Trimming removed 1 base from V and 5 bases from J; junction bases left unmatched: 8. The DNA of the CDR3 is TGCAGTGCTAGAGGGGGACTAGCTTTGAGTGAGACCCAGTACTTC. Its protein is CSARGGLALSETQYF.

This clonotype has ten or more counts. V is TRBV5-5 and J is TRBJ2-3; the D gene could be TRBD1 or TRBD2 (5 bases each). The ends were cut back, 3 bases at V and 3 bases at J, with 5 bases in the middle. Germline lookup yields CDR1 SGHKS and CDR2 YYEKEE (reference sequence). The CDR3 contains 12 residues. CDR3 nucleotides: TGTGCCAGCAGCTGGGGGACAGATACGCAGTATTTT. Encoded protein: CASSWGTDTQYF.

This clonotype was detected many times. V is TRBV20-1 and J is TRBJ2-2; the D gene is possibly TRBD1 (5 bases). The germline V gene has CDR1 DFQATT and CDR2 SNEGSKA (reference sequence). The CDR3 is 15 amino acids. V was shortened by 6 bases and J by 0 bases, with 14 bases between the two germline ends. The chain's CDR3 is CSAVQTVSNTGELFF. DNA for the CDR3: TGCAGTGCCGTTCAGACAGTTTCGAACACCGGGGAGCTGTTTTTT.

This clonotype came up a few times. The V and J genes are TRBV6-5 and TRBJ1-1, with 7 positions matching TRBD1. Trimming took 7 bases from V and 0 from J; bases not matched to a gene: 5. This CDR3 is 14 amino acids long. Germline V CDR1 and CDR2: MNHEY, SVGAGI. CDR3 loop: CASTKQGMNTEAFF. The CDR3 bases are TGTGCCAGCACTAAACAGGGGATGAACACTGAAGCTTTCTTT.

The V and J genes are TRBV18 and TRBJ1-4, with 7 bases identical to TRBD1. J was trimmed by 0 bases and V by 4 bases; bases with no gene match: 5. This CDR3 is 16 amino acids long. The germline V gene has CDR1 KGHSH and CDR2 LQKENI. The CDR3, as DNA: TGTGCCAGCTCACTGGGACAGCCTGCAACTAATGAAAAACTGTTTTTT. Encoded protein: CASSLGQPATNEKLFF.